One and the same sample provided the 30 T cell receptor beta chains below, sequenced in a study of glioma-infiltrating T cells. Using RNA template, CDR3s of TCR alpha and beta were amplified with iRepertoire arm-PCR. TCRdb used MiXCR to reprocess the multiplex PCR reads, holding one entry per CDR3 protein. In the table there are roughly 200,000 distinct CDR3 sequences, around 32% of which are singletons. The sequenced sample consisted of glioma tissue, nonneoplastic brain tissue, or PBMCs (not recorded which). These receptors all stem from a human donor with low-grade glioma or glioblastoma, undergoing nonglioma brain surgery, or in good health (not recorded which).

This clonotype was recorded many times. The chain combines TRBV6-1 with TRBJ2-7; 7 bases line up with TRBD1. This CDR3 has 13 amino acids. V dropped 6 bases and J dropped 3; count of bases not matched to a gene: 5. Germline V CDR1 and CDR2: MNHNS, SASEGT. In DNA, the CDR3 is TGTGCCAGCAGGACACAGGGGTACTACGAGCAGTACTTC. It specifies CASRTQGYYEQYF.

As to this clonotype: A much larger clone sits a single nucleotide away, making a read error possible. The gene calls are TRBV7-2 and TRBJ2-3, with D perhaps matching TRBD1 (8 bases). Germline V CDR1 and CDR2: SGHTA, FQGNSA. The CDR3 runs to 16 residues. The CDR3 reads CASSLAPGGGTGTQYF. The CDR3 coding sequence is TGTGCCAGCAGCTTAGCGCCTGGGGGAGGGACAGGTACGCAGTATTTT.

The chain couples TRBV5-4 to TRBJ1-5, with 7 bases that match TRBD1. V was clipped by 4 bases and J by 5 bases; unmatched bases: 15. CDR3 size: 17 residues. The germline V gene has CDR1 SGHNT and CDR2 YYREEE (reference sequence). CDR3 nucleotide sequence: TGTGCCAGCAGCCTGTATACCCCGGGACAGAAATATCAGCCCCAGCATTTT. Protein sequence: CASSLYTPGQKYQPQHF.

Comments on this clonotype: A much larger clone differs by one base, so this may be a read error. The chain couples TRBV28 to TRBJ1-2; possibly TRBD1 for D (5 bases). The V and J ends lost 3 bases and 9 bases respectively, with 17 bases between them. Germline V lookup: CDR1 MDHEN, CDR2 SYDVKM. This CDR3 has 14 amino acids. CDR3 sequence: CASSFGRGPYRYTF. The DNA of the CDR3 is TGTGCCAGCAGTTTTGGAAGGGGCCCTTATCGCTACACCTTC.

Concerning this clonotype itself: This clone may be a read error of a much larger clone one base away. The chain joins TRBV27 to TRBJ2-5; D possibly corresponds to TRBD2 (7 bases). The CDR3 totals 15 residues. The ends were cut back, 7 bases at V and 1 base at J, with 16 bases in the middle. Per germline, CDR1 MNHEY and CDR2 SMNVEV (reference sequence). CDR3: CASTGGLGGQETQYF. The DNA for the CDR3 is TGTGCCAGCACGGGAGGACTAGGGGGCCAAGAGACCCAGTACTTC.

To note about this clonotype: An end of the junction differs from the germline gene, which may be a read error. In nucleotides, the CDR3 is TGTTCCAGCAGCGTCGGGACTAGCGGGAGAGTTTATGAGCAGTTCTTC. Its protein is CSSSVGTSGRVYEQFF. The gene calls are TRBV9 and TRBJ2-1; TRBD2 agrees at 14 bases. This CDR3 has 16 residues. Germline V lookup: CDR1 SGDLS, CDR2 YYNGEE.

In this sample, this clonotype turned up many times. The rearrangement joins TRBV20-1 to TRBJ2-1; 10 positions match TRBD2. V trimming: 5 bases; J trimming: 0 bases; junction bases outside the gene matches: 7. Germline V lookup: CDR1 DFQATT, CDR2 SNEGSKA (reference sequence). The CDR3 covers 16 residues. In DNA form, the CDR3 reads TGCAGTGCTTCAGGACTAGCGGAAAGCTCCTACAATGAGCAGTTCTTC. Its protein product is CSASGLAESSYNEQFF.

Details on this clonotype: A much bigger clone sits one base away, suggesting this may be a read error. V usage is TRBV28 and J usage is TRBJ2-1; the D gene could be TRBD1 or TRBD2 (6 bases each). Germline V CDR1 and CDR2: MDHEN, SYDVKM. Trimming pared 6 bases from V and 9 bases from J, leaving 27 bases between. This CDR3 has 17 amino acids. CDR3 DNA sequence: TGTGCCAGCAGACACCATGGGATGGGGGCGGAGGAGGGTGAGCAGTTCTTC. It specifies CASRHHGMGAEEGEQFF.

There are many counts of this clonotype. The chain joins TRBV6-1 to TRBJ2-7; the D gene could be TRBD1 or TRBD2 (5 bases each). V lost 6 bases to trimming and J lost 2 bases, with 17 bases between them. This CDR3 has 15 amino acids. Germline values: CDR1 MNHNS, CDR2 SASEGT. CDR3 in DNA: TGTGCCAGCAGGCGTCTTAGCGTGGGGGCCTACGAGCAGTACTTC. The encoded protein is CASRRLSVGAYEQYF.

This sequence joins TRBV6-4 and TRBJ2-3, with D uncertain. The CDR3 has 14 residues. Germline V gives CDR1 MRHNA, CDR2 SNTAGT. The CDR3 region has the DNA TGTGCGCTACCTGGCGGAACTAGCACAGATACGCAGTATTTT. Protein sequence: CALPGGTSTDTQYF.

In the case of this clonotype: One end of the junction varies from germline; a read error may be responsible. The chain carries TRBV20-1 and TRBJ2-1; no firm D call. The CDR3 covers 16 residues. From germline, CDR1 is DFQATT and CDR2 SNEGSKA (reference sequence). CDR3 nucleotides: TGCAGTGCTCGAGCTGCGATTTCGAGCTCCTACACTGAGCCGTTCTTC. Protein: CSARAAISSSYTEPFF.

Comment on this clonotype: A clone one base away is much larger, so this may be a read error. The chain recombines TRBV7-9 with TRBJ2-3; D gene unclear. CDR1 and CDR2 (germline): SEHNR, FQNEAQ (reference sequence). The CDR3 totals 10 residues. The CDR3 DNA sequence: TGTGCCAGCAGCTTATGCCCGGTTTGGTTT. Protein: CASSLCPVWF.

CDR3 residues: CASRSSPHTDTQYF. Here the CDR3 DNA reads TGTGCCAGCAGGAGTTCACCGCACACAGATACGCAGTATTTT. J is TRBJ2-3 and V is TRBV7-4; D call uncertain. This CDR3 is built from 14 residues. Looked up from germline, CDR1 is SGHVT and CDR2 is SQSDAQ. V lost 6 bases to trimming and J lost 2 bases, with 12 bases between them.

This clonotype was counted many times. The CDR3 region is CASSTRTSGGDTQYF. In DNA form, the CDR3 reads TGTGCCAGCAGTACCAGGACTAGCGGAGGAGATACGCAGTATTTT. J is TRBJ2-3 and V is TRBV11-2; 10 bases fit TRBD2. CDR1 is SGHAT, CDR2 FQNNGV, per germline. The trim removed 6 bases at V and 5 bases at J, leaving 8 bases unmatched. The CDR3 has 15 amino acids.

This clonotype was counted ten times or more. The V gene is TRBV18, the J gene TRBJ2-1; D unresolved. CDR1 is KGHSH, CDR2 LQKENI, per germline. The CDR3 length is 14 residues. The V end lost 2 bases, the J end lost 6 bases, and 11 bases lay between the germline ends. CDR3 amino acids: CASSPGLYSNEQFF. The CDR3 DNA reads TGTGCCAGCTCACCAGGGCTCTATAGCAATGAGCAGTTCTTC.

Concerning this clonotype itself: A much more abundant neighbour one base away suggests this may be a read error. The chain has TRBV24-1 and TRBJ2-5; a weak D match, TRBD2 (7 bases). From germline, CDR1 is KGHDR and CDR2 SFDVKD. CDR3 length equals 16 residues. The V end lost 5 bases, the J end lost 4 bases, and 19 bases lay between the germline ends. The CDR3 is CATSAKRGGIAETQYF. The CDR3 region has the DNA TGTGCCACCAGTGCAAAAAGGGGGGGTATAGCAGAGACCCAGTACTTC.

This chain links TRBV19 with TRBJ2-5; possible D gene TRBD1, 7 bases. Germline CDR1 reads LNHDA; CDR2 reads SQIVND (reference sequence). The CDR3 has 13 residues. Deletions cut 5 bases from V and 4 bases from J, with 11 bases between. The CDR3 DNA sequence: TGTGCCAGTAGTCCTCAGGGGGGAGAGACCCAGTACTTC. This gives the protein CASSPQGGETQYF.

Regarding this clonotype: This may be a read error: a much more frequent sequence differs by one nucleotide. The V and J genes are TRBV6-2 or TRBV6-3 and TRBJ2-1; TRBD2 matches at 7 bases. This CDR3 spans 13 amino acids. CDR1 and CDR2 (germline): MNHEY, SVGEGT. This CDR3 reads CVSSYGGNNEQFF. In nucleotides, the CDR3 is TGTGTCAGCAGTTACGGGGGGAACAATGAGCAGTTCTTC.

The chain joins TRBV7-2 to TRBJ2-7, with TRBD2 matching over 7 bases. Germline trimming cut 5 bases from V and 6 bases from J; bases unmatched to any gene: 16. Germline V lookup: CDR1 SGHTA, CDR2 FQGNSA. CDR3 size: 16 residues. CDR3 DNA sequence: TGTGCCAGCAGCCTAGTGGGAGGGGATTGGACTACCGAGCAGTACTTC. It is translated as CASSLVGGDWTTEQYF.

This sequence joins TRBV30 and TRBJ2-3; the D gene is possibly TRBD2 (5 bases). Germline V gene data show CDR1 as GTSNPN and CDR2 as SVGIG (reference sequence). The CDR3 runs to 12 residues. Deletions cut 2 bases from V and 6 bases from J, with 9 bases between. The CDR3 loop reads CAWSTSSDTQYF. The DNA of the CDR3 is TGTGCCTGGAGTACGTCTAGCGATACGCAGTATTTT.

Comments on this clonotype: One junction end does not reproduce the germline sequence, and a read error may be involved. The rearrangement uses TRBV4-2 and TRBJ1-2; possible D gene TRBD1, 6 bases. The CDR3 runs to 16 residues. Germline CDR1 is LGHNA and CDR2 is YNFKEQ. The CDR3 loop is CASSQGGGMERYGCTF. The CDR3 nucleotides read TGTGCCAGCAGCCAAGGGGGGGGCATGGAGAGGTATGGCTGCACCTTC.

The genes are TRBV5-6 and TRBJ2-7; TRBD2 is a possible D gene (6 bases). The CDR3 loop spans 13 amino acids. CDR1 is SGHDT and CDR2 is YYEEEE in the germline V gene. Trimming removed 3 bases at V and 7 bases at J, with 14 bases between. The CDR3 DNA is TGTGCCAGCAGCTACTTCTCCGGGGGAGAGCAGTACTTC. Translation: CASSYFSGGEQYF.

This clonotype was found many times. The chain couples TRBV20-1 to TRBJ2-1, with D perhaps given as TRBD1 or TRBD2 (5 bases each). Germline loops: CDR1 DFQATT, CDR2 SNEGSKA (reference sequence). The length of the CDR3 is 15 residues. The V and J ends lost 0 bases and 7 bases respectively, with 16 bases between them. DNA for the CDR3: TGCAGTGCTAGAGATCTCGGGGCAGGGATGAATGAGCAGTTCTTC. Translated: CSARDLGAGMNEQFF.

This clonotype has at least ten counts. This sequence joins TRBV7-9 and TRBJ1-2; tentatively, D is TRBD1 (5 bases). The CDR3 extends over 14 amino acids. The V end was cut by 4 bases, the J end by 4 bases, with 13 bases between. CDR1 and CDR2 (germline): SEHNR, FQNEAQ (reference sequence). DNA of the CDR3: TGTGCCAGCAGCTCACCGGGGGGAAGCTATGGCTACACCTTC. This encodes CASSSPGGSYGYTF.

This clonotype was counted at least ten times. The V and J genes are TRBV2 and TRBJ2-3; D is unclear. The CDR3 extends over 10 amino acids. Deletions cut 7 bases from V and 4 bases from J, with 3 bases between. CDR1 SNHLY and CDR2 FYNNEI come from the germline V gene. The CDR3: CASIADTQYF. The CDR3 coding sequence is TGTGCCAGCATAGCAGATACGCAGTATTTT.

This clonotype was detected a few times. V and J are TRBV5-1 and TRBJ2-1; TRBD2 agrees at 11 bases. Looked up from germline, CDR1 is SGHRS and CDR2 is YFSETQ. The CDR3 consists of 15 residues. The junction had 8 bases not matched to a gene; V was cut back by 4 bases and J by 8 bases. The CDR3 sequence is CASSGEPGLADEQFF. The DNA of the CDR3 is TGCGCCAGCAGCGGGGAACCGGGACTAGCGGATGAGCAGTTCTTC.

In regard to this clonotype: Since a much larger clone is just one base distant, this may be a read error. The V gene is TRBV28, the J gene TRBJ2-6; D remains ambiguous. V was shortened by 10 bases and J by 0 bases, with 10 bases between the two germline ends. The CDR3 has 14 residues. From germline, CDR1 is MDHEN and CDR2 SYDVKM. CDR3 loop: CAISISSGANVLTF. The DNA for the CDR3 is TGTGCCATCTCCATTTCCTCTGGGGCCAACGTCCTGACTTTC. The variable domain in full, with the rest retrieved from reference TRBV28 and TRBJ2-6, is DVKVTQSSRYLVKRTGEKVFLECVQDMDHENMFWYRQDPGLGLRLIYFSYDVKMKEKGDIPEGYSVSREKKERFSLILESASTNQTSMYLCAISISSGANVLTFGAGSRLTVL.

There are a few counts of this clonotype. This CDR3 is CSVEISGRPYNEQFF. DNA for the CDR3: TGCAGCGTTGAAATTAGCGGGAGACCCTACAATGAGCAGTTCTTC. The V gene is TRBV29-1, the J gene TRBJ2-1; TRBD2 matches at 9 bases. Germline values: CDR1 SQVTM, CDR2 ANQGSEA. The CDR3 extends over 15 amino acids. V shed 2 bases, J shed 2 bases, and the junction held 4 bases outside the gene matches.

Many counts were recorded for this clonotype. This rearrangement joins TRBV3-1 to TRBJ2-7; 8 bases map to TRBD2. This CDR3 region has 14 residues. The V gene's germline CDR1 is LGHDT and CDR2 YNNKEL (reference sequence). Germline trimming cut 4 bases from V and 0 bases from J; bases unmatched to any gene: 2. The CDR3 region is CASSPTSGSYEQYF. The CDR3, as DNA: TGTGCCAGCAGCCCTACTAGCGGCTCCTACGAGCAGTACTTC.

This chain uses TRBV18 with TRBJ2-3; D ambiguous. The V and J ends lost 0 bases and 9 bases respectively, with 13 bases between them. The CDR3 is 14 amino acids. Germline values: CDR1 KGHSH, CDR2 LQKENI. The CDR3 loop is CASSPPVQADTQYF. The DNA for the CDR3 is TGTGCCAGCTCACCACCCGTCCAGGCGGACACGCAGTATTTT.